This T cell receptor (beta chain) was sequenced for a study of control samples from healthy donors and cancer patients. The junction had 7 bases not matched to a gene; V was cut back by 0 bases and J by 1 base. The V gene's germline CDR1 is SGHVS and CDR2 FQNEAQ. There are 19 residues in the CDR3. Repertoires were generated with immunoSEQ multiplex PCR, while TCRdb's copy carries only in-frame clones and drops some. The repertoire holds some 78,000 clones, with roughly 91% as singletons. Source material: blood. This chain joins TRBV7-8 and TRBJ2-1, with TRBD2 matching 12 bases. The receptor comes from an older woman in good health. The CDR3: CASSLAGGLAGGSYNEQFF. The CDR3 nucleotides read TGTGCCAGCAGCTTAGCGGGAGGGCTAGCGGGAGGGTCCTACAATGAGCAGTTCTTC.